This is a list of T cell receptor beta chains from one sample in a study of technical replicates of blood from a few donors. The data were produced by immunoSEQ multiplex PCR, yet TCRdb's version contains in-frame clones alone and is incomplete. The sample has approximately 80,000 clones, 95% to 98% seen once. The sequencing sample was made of T cells isolated from PBMCs. These receptors came from a human donor in good health. CDR3s include the opening cysteine and the closing phenylalanine or tryptophan. D genes are given only for firm matches. Only part of the rows carry a size: once, few, many, or a class if the clone is expanded.

D	V	size	J	CDR3	DNA
TRBD2	TRBV28	once	TRBJ2-3	CASSLLGLGLSNTQYF	TGTGCCAGCAGTTTATTGGGACTAGGTTTATCAAATACGCAGTATTTT
NA	TRBV19	NA	TRBJ1-3	CASSGGGSGNTIYF	TGTGCCAGTAGTGGGGGGGGCTCTGGAAACACCATATATTTT
TRBD1	TRBV7-9	NA	TRBJ2-7	CASSATGSLYF	TGTGCCAGCAGCGCGACAGGGAGCCTGTACTTC
TRBD1	TRBV5-1	NA	TRBJ2-7	CASSLKSRTGPVYEQYF	TGCGCCAGCAGCTTGAAATCACGGACAGGGCCCGTCTACGAGCAGTACTTC
TRBD1	TRBV6-5	NA	TRBJ2-7	CASSYSTGQGTYEQYF	TGTGCCAGCAGTTACTCCACGGGACAGGGGACTTACGAGCAGTACTTC
TRBD1	TRBV5-1	NA	TRBJ2-3	CASSLTGQGADTQYF	TGCGCCAGCAGCTTGACGGGACAGGGGGCAGATACGCAGTATTTT
NA	TRBV15	few	TRBJ2-7	CATSRDPDRSYEQYF	TGTGCCACCAGCAGAGATCCCGACAGGTCGTACGAGCAGTACTTC
TRBD2	TRBV30	once	TRBJ2-1	CASHLGTINEQFF	TGTGCCTCGCACCTCGGGACTATCAATGAGCAGTTCTTC
NA	TRBV4-1	NA	TRBJ1-5	CASSPGGFYQPQHF	TGCGCCAGCAGCCCGGGAGGATTTTATCAGCCCCAGCATTTT
TRBD1	TRBV27	NA	TRBJ2-3	CASNPGTGNTDTQYF	TGTGCCAGCAACCCCGGGACAGGGAACACAGATACGCAGTATTTT
NA	TRBV30	NA	TRBJ1-1	CAWGGGGSEAFF	TGTGCCTGGGGTGGGGGGGGATCTGAAGCTTTCTTT
NA	TRBV6-1	NA	TRBJ2-7	CASSEIKIYEQYF	TGTGCCAGCAGTGAAATTAAAATCTACGAGCAGTACTTC
NA	TRBV25-1	NA	TRBJ1-2	CASSEPRSYGYTF	TGTGCCAGCAGTGAACCACGGTCTTATGGCTACACCTTC
NA	TRBV7-9	NA	TRBJ2-3	CASSLSSSTDTQYF	TGTGCCAGCAGCTTGAGTTCTAGCACAGATACGCAGTATTTT
TRBD1	TRBV4-2	NA	TRBJ2-7	CASSHPKGQGDEQYF	TGTGCCAGCAGCCATCCCAAGGGACAGGGGGACGAGCAGTACTTC
TRBD2	TRBV11-2	NA	TRBJ2-2	CASSFRLAGGTGELFF	TGTGCCAGCAGCTTCCGACTAGCGGGAGGAACCGGGGAGCTGTTTTTT
TRBD1	TRBV7-2	NA	TRBJ2-7	CASSRGQDYEQYF	TGTGCCAGCAGCCGAGGACAGGACTACGAGCAGTACTTC
NA	TRBV6-4	NA	TRBJ2-1	CASSDVYGGTNEQFF	TGTGCCAGCAGTGACGTCTATGGCGGAACCAATGAGCAGTTCTTC
NA	TRBV9	NA	TRBJ2-2	CASSETPAGELFF	TGTGCCAGCAGCGAAACTCCCGCCGGGGAGCTGTTTTTT
NA	TRBV29-1	NA	TRBJ1-2	CSVGSQGSTKRSYGYTF	TGCAGCGTTGGTTCGCAGGGCTCTACCAAACGATCCTATGGCTACACCTTC
TRBD1	TRBV9	NA	TRBJ1-1	CASSDAGTGLNTEAFF	TGTGCCAGCAGCGATGCCGGGACAGGGTTGAACACTGAAGCTTTCTTT
NA	TRBV27	NA	TRBJ2-2	CASSLWADRNTGELFF	TGTGCCAGCAGTTTGTGGGCGGACAGGAACACCGGGGAGCTGTTTTTT
NA	TRBV30	NA	TRBJ1-1	CAWSADRNTEAFF	TGTGCCTGGAGTGCGGACAGAAACACTGAAGCTTTCTTT
TRBD1	TRBV7-9	NA	TRBJ2-1	CASSFGQGQSYNEQFF	TGTGCCAGCAGCTTTGGACAGGGCCAATCCTACAATGAGCAGTTCTTC
TRBD2	TRBV10-3	NA	TRBJ2-1	CAISAGLAGAVSVF	TGTGCCATCAGCGCGGGACTAGCGGGAGCAGTTTCGGTCTTC
TRBD1	TRBV4-1	NA	TRBJ2-5	CASSLTETGVQETQYF	TGCGCCAGCAGCCTAACGGAAACAGGGGTTCAAGAGACCCAGTACTTC
NA	TRBV5-1	NA	TRBJ1-4	CASSLEVAPKTQTTYNEKLFF	TGCGCCAGCAGCTTGGAAGTTGCCCCAAAAACACAGACTACCTACAATGAAAAACTGTTTTTT
NA	TRBV6-4	NA	TRBJ2-1	CASRTHGGLDEQFF	TGTGCCAGCAGGACCCATGGGGGGTTGGATGAGCAGTTCTTC
TRBD1	TRBV16	NA	TRBJ1-3	CASTYNRGTGNTIYF	TGTGCCAGCACCTACAACAGGGGCACTGGAAACACCATATATTTT
TRBD1	TRBV6-5	NA	TRBJ1-5	CASSPTGDQPQHF	TGTGCCAGCAGTCCGACAGGGGATCAGCCCCAGCATTTT
NA	TRBV30	NA	TRBJ1-5	CAWSQGLSNQPQHF	TGTGCCTGGAGCCAGGGTCTGTCCAATCAGCCCCAGCATTTT
NA	TRBV6-1	NA	TRBJ1-2	CASSVEVGVNYGYTF	TGTGCCAGCAGTGTGGAGGTGGGAGTTAACTATGGCTACACCTTC
NA	TRBV4-1	NA	TRBJ1-2	CASSPQQQANYGYTF	TGCGCCAGCAGCCCCCAACAGCAAGCTAACTATGGCTACACCTTC
NA	TRBV30	NA	TRBJ1-1	CAWSVDSNTEAFF	TGTGCCTGGAGTGTAGACAGCAACACTGAAGCTTTCTTT
TRBD2	TRBV14	NA	TRBJ2-3	CASSPLAGGITDTQYF	TGTGCCAGCAGCCCACTAGCGGGGGGAATCACAGATACGCAGTATTTT
TRBD2	TRBV7-9	NA	TRBJ2-2	CASSFGLAGEWYTGELFF	TGTGCCAGCAGCTTCGGACTAGCGGGAGAGTGGTACACCGGGGAGCTGTTTTTT
NA	TRBV5-6	NA	TRBJ2-7	CASSLDDSSYEQYF	TGTGCCAGCAGCCTAGATGACAGCTCCTACGAGCAGTACTTC
NA	TRBV6-5	NA	TRBJ1-4	CASSAVGGSGVKLFF	TGTGCCAGCAGTGCCGTGGGGGGTAGCGGAGTAAAACTGTTTTTT
TRBD2	TRBV19	NA	TRBJ2-1	CASSAKTTTSGRGNEQFF	TGTGCCAGTAGTGCCAAAACTACGACTAGCGGGAGGGGCAATGAGCAGTTCTTC
NA	TRBV7-9	NA	TRBJ1-1	CASSLLAVNTEAFF	TGTGCCAGCAGCTTACTGGCGGTGAACACTGAAGCTTTCTTT
NA	TRBV2	NA	TRBJ2-3	CASNIGTDTQYF	TGTGCCAGCAATATCGGCACAGATACGCAGTATTTT
TRBD2	TRBV4-1	NA	TRBJ2-3	CASSQAPSGKGTDTQYF	TGCGCCAGCAGCCAAGCTCCTAGCGGGAAGGGCACAGATACGCAGTATTTT
NA	TRBV7-2	NA	TRBJ2-5	CASSLVSETQYF	TGTGCCAGCAGCTTAGTTTCGGAGACCCAGTACTTC
NA	TRBV6-5	NA	TRBJ2-1	CASSSLDEQFF	TGTGCCAGCAGTTCCCTAGATGAGCAGTTCTTC
TRBD2	TRBV10-3	few	TRBJ2-5	CAISESPLAGGKTQYF	TGTGCCATCAGTGAGTCTCCCCTAGCGGGAGGAAAGACCCAGTACTTC
NA	TRBV11-2	NA	TRBJ2-2	CASSSVSTGELFF	TGTGCCAGCAGCTCAGTCAGTACCGGGGAGCTGTTTTTT
NA	TRBV28	NA	TRBJ2-7	CASSLTGMYYEQYF	TGTGCCAGCAGTTTAACCGGGATGTACTACGAGCAGTACTTC
NA	TRBV4-1	many	TRBJ1-2	CASSQDRDYGYTF	TGCGCCAGCAGCCAAGATCGTGACTATGGCTACACCTTC